This is a list of T cell receptor beta chains from one sample in a study of CD8 T cells in Susac syndrome. Via MiXCR, TCRdb re-called the immunoSEQ multiplex PCR reads, giving one row per CDR3 protein. The data hold 150,000 to 200,000 distinct CDR3 sequences, with 95% observed a single time. The sequenced sample was CD8+ T cells from PBMCs. Receptor source: a human donor with multiple sclerosis. CDR3s include the opening cysteine and the closing phenylalanine or tryptophan. The D gene is left open where the match is weak. Some rows have no size entry. The others give once, few or many, or a class for an expanded clone.

len	v_gene	abundance	d_gene	j_gene	CDR3nt	CDR3aa
13	TRBV9	once	.	TRBJ2-5	TGTGCCAGCAGCGCACGCTTCCGAGAGACCCAGTACTTC	CASSARFRETQYF
14	TRBV9	.	.	TRBJ1-6	TGTGCCAGCAGCATTGGGGACGCTAATTCACCCCTCCACTTT	CASSIGDANSPLHF
16	TRBV20-1	.	.	TRBJ2-4	TGCAGTGCTAGTAAGGTTAACGGTCTAGCCAAAAACATTCAGTACTTC	CSASKVNGLAKNIQYF
12	TRBV5-4	few	.	TRBJ1-1	TGTGCCAGCAGTGGGGCCAACACTGAAGCTTTCTTT	CASSGANTEAFF
11	TRBV14	once	.	TRBJ2-7	TGTGCCAGCAGCCAATTATACGAGCAGTACTTC	CASSQLYEQYF
16	TRBV5-6	.	TRBD2	TRBJ2-1	TGTGCCAGCAGCTTGTTAGCCGGCGGGGGGAGCAATGAGCAGTTCTTC	CASSLLAGGGSNEQFF
14	TRBV6-6	.	.	TRBJ1-5	TGTGCCAGCAGTTATCAGCCCTCCAATCAGCCCCAGCATTTT	CASSYQPSNQPQHF
15	TRBV7-9	.	TRBD1	TRBJ1-1	TGTGCCAGCAGCCCCCGGGACAGGTTGAACACTGAAGCTTTCTTT	CASSPRDRLNTEAFF
15	TRBV6-5	once	.	TRBJ2-5	TGTGCCAGCAGTTACGTGACAGTTTACCAAGAGACCCAGTACTTC	CASSYVTVYQETQYF
9	TRBV28	.	.	TRBJ1-5	TGTGCCAGCAGTTTCCCCCAGCATTTT	CASSFPQHF
13	TRBV11-2	.	.	TRBJ2-7	TGTGCCAGCAGCCCGCCGTCGAACTACGAGCAGTACTTC	CASSPPSNYEQYF
15	TRBV4-2	.	TRBD2	TRBJ2-7	TGTGCCAGCAGCCGACCGGGACTAGGACCTGACGAGCAGTACTTC	CASSRPGLGPDEQYF
15	TRBV15	.	.	TRBJ1-5	TGTGCCACCAGCAGAGATCGGACCCAGGTTCAGCCCCAGCATTTT	CATSRDRTQVQPQHF
16	TRBV7-9	.	.	TRBJ2-1	TGTGCCAGCATGCCTATTTGGGGCAGGGGAGACAATGAGCAGTTCTTC	CASMPIWGRGDNEQFF
14	TRBV25-1	.	.	TRBJ1-5	TGTGCCAGCAGTGATATTGGAAACAATCAGCCCCAGCATTTT	CASSDIGNNQPQHF
19	TRBV5-1	once	.	TRBJ2-7	TGCGCCAGCAGCTTGGCCTGGAAATCGGGGCAGGTATGGGGATTCGAGCAGTACTTC	CASSLAWKSGQVWGFEQYF
17	TRBV6-1	once	.	TRBJ2-1	TGTGCCAGCAGTGAAGAGCCTCCTACGAGCTCCTACAATGAGCAGTTCTTC	CASSEEPPTSSYNEQFF
16	TRBV29-1	.	.	TRBJ2-6	TGCAGCGTCTTCAACGAAGGGGAGCCTGGGGCCAACGTCCTGACTTTC	CSVFNEGEPGANVLTF
15	TRBV7-9	.	.	TRBJ2-2	TGTGCCAGCAGCTTAGTCCAAGGGAGTACCGGGGAGCTGTTTTTT	CASSLVQGSTGELFF
16	TRBV25-1	.	.	TRBJ2-6	TGTGCCAGCAGTGAATACGGACTCGCTGGGGCCAACGTCCTGACTTTC	CASSEYGLAGANVLTF
15	TRBV23-1	.	TRBD1	TRBJ2-1	TGCGCCAGCAGTCAAGGGGACAGGGGCCCCAATGAGCAGTTCTTC	CASSQGDRGPNEQFF
12	TRBV7-9	.	.	TRBJ1-2	TGTGCCAGCACCTTGGGGCGGAGAGGCTACACCTTC	CASTLGRRGYTF
15	TRBV27	.	TRBD2	TRBJ2-3	TGTGCCAGCAGTTTAAGTCTAGCGGGCACAGATACGCAGTATTTT	CASSLSLAGTDTQYF
16	TRBV12-3/TRBV12-4	.	.	TRBJ2-3	TGTGCCAGCAGTTTGGGCGGGACACCCTTTGGAGATACGCAGTATTTT	CASSLGGTPFGDTQYF
9	TRBV9	.	.	TRBJ2-1	TGTGCCAGCAGCATCCCCCCGTTCTTC	CASSIPPFF
14	TRBV27	.	.	TRBJ1-1	TGTGCCAGCAGCCGACAAACAGGGTCGACTGAAGCTTTCTTT	CASSRQTGSTEAFF
16	TRBV6-5	once	.	TRBJ2-7	TGTGCCAGCAGCTACTTCGTTTCGGCAGGGCTGATCGAGCAGTACTTC	CASSYFVSAGLIEQYF
16	TRBV3-1	.	.	TRBJ1-3	TGTGCCAGCAGCCAAGCAGGGACGGTCTCTGGAAACACCATATATTTT	CASSQAGTVSGNTIYF
13	TRBV5-4	.	.	TRBJ1-1	TGTGCCAGCAGCTTGGCTAGGTTTGGAGAAGCTTTCTTT	CASSLARFGEAFF
14	TRBV7-9	.	TRBD1	TRBJ2-1	TGTGCCAGCAGCTTAGCTTTACAGGGGTATGAGCAGTTCTTC	CASSLALQGYEQFF
15	TRBV20-1	once	TRBD1	TRBJ2-7	TGCAGTGCTAGAGCCGATCGACAGGGGCACTACGAGCAGTACTTC	CSARADRQGHYEQYF
16	TRBV5-6	.	.	TRBJ2-1	TGTGCCAGCAGCTTGGGCCTGGTATTGGTCTTCAATGAGCAGTTCTTC	CASSLGLVLVFNEQFF
14	TRBV15	.	.	TRBJ2-5	TGTGCCACCAGCAGAGCTTTTGTACAAGAGACCCAGTACTTC	CATSRAFVQETQYF
13	TRBV2	.	TRBD1	TRBJ2-5	TGTGCCAGCCTCGACAGGGACCGGGAGACCCAGTACTTC	CASLDRDRETQYF
14	TRBV11-2	.	.	TRBJ2-7	TGTGCCAGCAGCTTAGGTCTCCTAGCCTACGAGCAGTACTTC	CASSLGLLAYEQYF
15	TRBV30	.	TRBD1	TRBJ1-1	TGTGCCTGGAGTGGGCTGACAGGGGTGGTTACTGAAGCTTTCTTT	CAWSGLTGVVTEAFF
14	TRBV5-4	.	.	TRBJ2-1	TGTGCCAGCAGCTTGTTGGAGGTTCATGATGAGCAGTTCTTC	CASSLLEVHDEQFF
16	TRBV30	.	TRBD1	TRBJ2-2	TGTGCCTGGAGTGACCGGGACAGGGGGGACACCGGGGAGCTGTTTTTT	CAWSDRDRGDTGELFF
12	TRBV7-9	once	.	TRBJ1-1	TGTGCCAGCGCATCGGGGAACACTGAAGCTTTCTTT	CASASGNTEAFF
13	TRBV30	.	.	TRBJ2-3	TGTGCCGGAACCAGGGGAAGGGAAGATACGCAGTATTTT	CAGTRGREDTQYF
12	TRBV7-9	.	TRBD1	TRBJ2-1	TGTGCCAGCACCCTAGGGGGCGCGGAGCAGTTCTTC	CASTLGGAEQFF
13	TRBV29-1	.	.	TRBJ2-3	TGCAGCGGTAGTGGGACAAGCACAGATACGCAGTATTTT	CSGSGTSTDTQYF
13	TRBV12-3/TRBV12-4	.	TRBD1	TRBJ2-7	TGTGCCAGCAGTTTGACAGGGGGCCCCGAGCAGTACTTC	CASSLTGGPEQYF
14	TRBV28	.	TRBD1	TRBJ2-7	TGTGCCAGCAGTCCCGGGACAGGGCCCTCCGAGCAGTACTTC	CASSPGTGPSEQYF
17	TRBV28	.	TRBD1	TRBJ2-7	TGTGCCAGCAGTTCCCGACAGGGGGCCTCGACCACCTACGAGCAGTACTTC	CASSSRQGASTTYEQYF
16	TRBV5-4	.	TRBD1	TRBJ2-2	TGTGCCAGCAGCTTGGTTGGACAGGGGGCTGCCGGGGAGCTGTTTTTT	CASSLVGQGAAGELFF
16	TRBV29-1	.	TRBD1	TRBJ2-7	TGCAGCGTTGTTGGGGCACAGGGGTTAAAACCCTACGAGCAGTACTTC	CSVVGAQGLKPYEQYF
16	TRBV9	.	TRBD1	TRBJ2-3	TGTGCCAGCAGCCCACCCAGGACAGGGCCGACAGATACGCAGTATTTT	CASSPPRTGPTDTQYF
16	TRBV7-9	.	TRBD1	TRBJ2-7	TGTGCCAGCAGCCCCAGGTCCGGGACAGGGGCGTACGAGCAGTACTTC	CASSPRSGTGAYEQYF
18	TRBV7-7	.	TRBD2	TRBJ2-2	TGTGCCAGCAGCTTTTTCCCTGCGGGGGAGGCGAACACCGGGGAGCTGTTTTTT	CASSFFPAGEANTGELFF
12	TRBV7-6	few	.	TRBJ2-3	TGTGCCAGCAGCTCCCCGGGTGATACGCAGTATTTT	CASSSPGDTQYF
14	TRBV18	.	.	TRBJ2-3	TGTGCCAGCTCACCACGTGACTACCGAGATACGCAGTATTTT	CASSPRDYRDTQYF
16	TRBV19	.	.	TRBJ2-3	TGTGCCAGTAGTAACCTTTGGGGCAGAGAGGCAGATACGCAGTATTTT	CASSNLWGREADTQYF
16	TRBV7-3	.	TRBD2	TRBJ2-5	TGTGCCAGCAGTTCCGGCGGTAGCGGGTACCAAGAGACCCAGTACTTC	CASSSGGSGYQETQYF
12	TRBV15	.	.	TRBJ2-5	TGTGCCACCGGGTGGCCTCAAGAGACCCAGTACTTC	CATGWPQETQYF
13	TRBV29-1	.	.	TRBJ2-7	TGCAGCGTTGAAGATCACAGGGAGGACGAGCAGTACTTC	CSVEDHREDEQYF
16	TRBV30	.	TRBD2	TRBJ2-1	TGTGCCTGGAGCCACGGGACTAGCGGGGGGGGCACTGAGCAGTTCTTC	CAWSHGTSGGGTEQFF
14	TRBV12-3/TRBV12-4	.	.	TRBJ1-4	TGTGCCAGCAGCCACTCAGACAAAGGTGAAAAACTGTTTTTT	CASSHSDKGEKLFF
16	TRBV4-1	.	TRBD2	TRBJ2-7	TGCGCCAGCAGCCAAGTACAGGAACTAGCGGGCTACGAGCAGTACTTC	CASSQVQELAGYEQYF
17	TRBV20-1	.	.	TRBJ1-1	TGCAGTGCTAGAGAGGGGGTACAGGGACATTGGAACACTGAAGCTTTCTTT	CSAREGVQGHWNTEAFF